The 31 T cell receptor beta chains below come from one sample, sequenced in a study of regulatory T cells in long-lasting Graves disease. Time point indicated: newly diagnosed GD, antithyroid drugs for less than 3 months. PBMCs provided the RNA from which the TCR library was made. Both iRepertoire HTBI primers and Arm-PCR of CDR3 regions were used to build the TCR beta libraries. Using its own MiXCR run on the multiplex PCR reads, TCRdb lists one record per CDR3 protein. Of 350,000 to 450,000 distinct CDR3 sequences listed, around 15% are singletons. The same specimen was also included in a second study, on T cells in Graves' hyperthyroidism and ophthalmopathy.

The material was peripheral blood mononuclear cells (PBMCs), obtained at new diagnosis, from a patient treated with antithyroid drugs. These receptors came from a middle-aged man with Graves disease.

About this clonotype: Likely a read error: the CDR3 ends without its conserved phenylalanine or tryptophan. The V call is TRBV3-1, the J call TRBJ2-2, with 13 bases matching TRBD2. Trimming removed 3 bases from V and 1 base from J; junction bases left unmatched: 2. The CDR3 length is 17 residues. CDR1 is LGHDT, CDR2 YNNKEL, per germline (reference sequence). The CDR3 bases are TGTGCCAGCAGCCAGACTAGCGGGGGGTTGAACACCGGGGAGCTGTTTTGT. Encoded protein: CASSQTSGGLNTGELFC.

This clonotype appeared a few times. This chain uses TRBV7-2 with TRBJ2-7; D remains unclear. V lost 5 bases and J lost 2, with 10 bases in between. The CDR3 consists of 13 residues. The germline V gene has CDR1 SGHTA and CDR2 FQGNSA. This CDR3 is CASSPNVPYEQYF. CDR3 coding DNA: TGTGCCAGCAGCCCAAACGTCCCCTACGAGCAGTACTTC.

This clonotype was recorded a few times. The gene calls are TRBV7-2 and TRBJ1-1; 10 nucleotides match TRBD1. CDR3 length: 15 residues. CDR1 and CDR2 from the germline V gene are SGHTA and FQGNSA. V lost 2 bases and J lost 6; bases outside the gene matches: 6. The CDR3: CASSLSGTGAPEAFF. CDR3 nucleotide sequence: TGTGCCAGCAGCTTATCAGGGACAGGGGCTCCTGAAGCTTTCTTT.

This clonotype occurred many times. This rearrangement joins TRBV12-3 or TRBV12-4 to TRBJ1-6; D remains ambiguous. The CDR3 sequence is 13 residues long. V was trimmed by 5 bases and J by 8 bases, leaving 10 bases between them. The CDR3 nucleotides are TGTGCCAGCAGTCTGAATGCGGATTCACCCCTCCACTTT. This gives the protein CASSLNADSPLHF.

Concerning this clonotype: At one boundary the junction diverges from the germline segment, which might be a read error. V gene TRBV14 combines with J gene TRBJ1-1; no definite D call. This CDR3 comprises 16 residues. The germline CDR1 and CDR2 sequences are SGHDN and FVKESK. The CDR3: CASTQKADYWGTEAFF. As DNA, the CDR3 is TGTGCCAGCACCCAAAAGGCAGACTATTGGGGCACTGAAGCTTTCTTT.

This clonotype was seen only a few times. The V and J genes are TRBV4-2 and TRBJ1-5; 8 bases align to TRBD1. Germline lookup yields CDR1 LGHNA and CDR2 YNFKEQ. CDR3 length equals 14 residues. Germline trimming cut 5 bases from V and 6 bases from J; bases unmatched to any gene: 6. The CDR3 protein is CASSAGQGGQPQHF. The CDR3 coding sequence is TGTGCCAGCAGCGCAGGACAGGGTGGTCAGCCCCAGCATTTT.

This clonotype was recorded many times. The chain combines TRBV5-1 with TRBJ2-1; TRBD1 matches 8 bases. Germline lookup yields CDR1 SGHRS and CDR2 YFSETQ. J gave up 8 bases and V 2 bases, and 6 bases lay outside the gene matches. The CDR3 length is 14 residues. CDR3 in amino acids: CASSLLTGADEQFF. DNA of the CDR3: TGCGCCAGCAGCTTATTGACAGGGGCGGATGAGCAGTTCTTC.

In this sample, this clonotype turned up many times. The chain links TRBV18 to TRBJ2-2; D possibly uses TRBD1 or TRBD2 (5 bases each). The CDR3 loop spans 17 amino acids. Trimming shortened V by 1 base and J by 0 bases, and 12 bases separated the two germline ends. Per germline, CDR1 KGHSH and CDR2 LQKENI. The CDR3 region has the DNA TGTGCCAGCTCACCACAAGAGCAGGGAGCGAACACCGGGGAGCTGTTTTTT. The encoded protein is CASSPQEQGANTGELFF.

This clonotype was observed at least ten times. The rearrangement links TRBV18 to TRBJ2-2; no clear D. V was shortened by 2 bases and J by 5 bases, with 18 bases between the two germline ends. CDR3 length: 17 amino acids. Germline CDR1 and CDR2: KGHSH and LQKENI. DNA of the CDR3: TGTGCCAGCTCACCAATGTACGTCTCGAAGGGAACCGGGGAGCTGTTTTTT. Translated, it gives CASSPMYVSKGTGELFF.

This clonotype was counted ten times or more. The chain links TRBV7-2 to TRBJ2-2, with 8 bases fitting TRBD1. Germline V gene lookup returns CDR1 SGHTA and CDR2 FQGNSA. V shed 3 bases, J shed 0 bases, and the junction held 0 bases outside the gene matches. The CDR3 loop spans 15 amino acids. The CDR3 DNA reads TGTGCCAGCAGCTTCAGGGGGCCGAACACCGGGGAGCTGTTTTTT. Translated: CASSFRGPNTGELFF.

V usage is TRBV5-6 and J usage is TRBJ1-5; 8 bases are a match to TRBD1. Per the germline V gene, CDR1 is SGHDT and CDR2 is YYEEEE. This CDR3 has 14 residues. Losses at the gene ends were 7 bases for V and 3 bases for J; bases not matched to a gene: 6. The DNA for the CDR3 is TGTGCCAGCGAAAACAGGGGGATCAATCAGCCCCAGCATTTT. Its translation is CASENRGINQPQHF.

The V and J genes are TRBV27 and TRBJ1-6; D remains unclear. The CDR3 contains 14 residues. V dropped 3 bases and J dropped 9 bases, with 12 bases sitting between them. Germline lookup yields CDR1 MNHEY and CDR2 SMNVEV (reference sequence). CDR3 bases: TGTGCCAGCAGTTTGAGGGCAAGCGGTTCACCCCTCCACTTT. Translating it yields CASSLRASGSPLHF.

This clonotype was picked up many times. This clone may be a read error of a much larger clone one base away. The CDR3 coding sequence is TGTGCCACCAGTGATCGACCGGGGGCCCAGCACACAGATACGCAGTATTTT. It encodes CATSDRPGAQHTDTQYF. The chain uses TRBV24-1 and TRBJ2-3; the D gene could be TRBD1 or TRBD2 (6 bases each). V lost 3 bases and J lost 2, with 17 bases in between. This CDR3 spans 17 amino acids. Germline assignment: CDR1 KGHDR and CDR2 SFDVKD.

The table lists this clonotype with a few counts. This sequence joins TRBV4-2 and TRBJ2-1, with a weak D call TRBD2 (5 bases). This CDR3 is 14 amino acids long. V dropped 3 bases and J dropped 5 bases, with 11 bases sitting between them. The germline V gene has CDR1 LGHNA and CDR2 YNFKEQ. CDR3 sequence: CASSQDGLNNEQFF. The CDR3 DNA sequence: TGTGCCAGCAGCCAGGATGGACTCAACAATGAGCAGTTCTTC.

V gene TRBV28 combines with J gene TRBJ1-2; D ambiguous. Trimming shortened V by 2 bases and J by 8 bases, and 6 bases separated the two germline ends. The CDR3 is 11 amino acids. Germline-derived CDR1 and CDR2 are MDHEN and SYDVKM. The DNA for the CDR3 is TGTGCCAGCAGTTTAAGGGAGGGCTACACCTTC. The encoded protein is CASSLREGYTF.

At least ten counts were recorded for this clonotype. The rearrangement joins TRBV18 to TRBJ2-7; D could derive from TRBD1 or TRBD2 (5 bases each). The CDR3 loop spans 13 amino acids. CDR1 and CDR2 from the germline V gene are KGHSH and LQKENI. The V end lost 8 bases, the J end lost 4 bases, and 15 bases lay between the germline ends. CDR3 residues: CASAGTGAYEQYF. CDR3 sequence (DNA): TGTGCCAGCGCCGGGACCGGCGCGTACGAGCAGTACTTC.

Ten or more counts support this clonotype. This sequence joins TRBV18 and TRBJ2-2; D is uncertain. Germline V gene data show CDR1 as KGHSH and CDR2 as LQKENI. V was shortened by 2 bases and J by 7 bases, with 17 bases between the two germline ends. This CDR3 comprises 16 residues. The CDR3 protein is CASSPKNTRSNGELFF. As DNA, the CDR3 is TGTGCCAGCTCACCAAAGAATACCAGGTCCAACGGGGAGCTGTTTTTT.

This chain uses TRBV15 with TRBJ1-1; D unclear. V gave up 1 base and J gave up 0 bases, with 12 bases separating them. This CDR3 has 16 residues. Per the germline V gene, CDR1 is LNHNV and CDR2 is YYDKDF (reference sequence). CDR3 loop: CATSRGLRGMNTEAFF. DNA for the CDR3: TGTGCCACCAGCAGAGGATTACGAGGAATGAACACTGAAGCTTTCTTT.

This clonotype was seen only a few times. V is TRBV5-6 and J is TRBJ2-5; maybe TRBD2 (6 bases). CDR3 length equals 14 residues. V lost 1 base and J lost 1, with 8 bases in between. Germline CDR1 SGHDT, CDR2 YYEEEE. The CDR3 region is CASSLRRAQETQYF. As DNA, the CDR3 is TGTGCCAGCAGCTTGAGGAGGGCCCAAGAGACCCAGTACTTC. Variable domain in full (rest from reference TRBV5-6 and TRBJ2-5): DAGVTQSPTHLIKTRGQQVTLRCSPKSGHDTVSWYQQALGQGPQFIFQYYEEEERQRGNFPDRFSGHQFPNYSSELNVNALLLGDSALYLCASSLRRAQETQYFGPGTRLLVL.

This clonotype has ten or more counts. This rearrangement joins TRBV6-2 or TRBV6-3 to TRBJ2-2, with D perhaps matching TRBD1 (5 bases). CDR1 and CDR2 from the germline V gene are MNHEY and SVGEGT. The V end lost 9 bases, the J end lost 2 bases, and 13 bases lay between the germline ends. CDR3 length equals 14 residues. CDR3 nucleotide sequence: TGTGCCAGTAGACAGAGACGTAACACCGGGGAGCTGTTTTTT. This translates into CASRQRRNTGELFF.

This clonotype was observed many times. This chain joins TRBV5-1 and TRBJ2-1; D unresolved. The CDR3 runs 15 residues. Germline V gene data show CDR1 as SGHRS and CDR2 as YFSETQ. Trimming shortened V by 0 bases and J by 2 bases, and 9 bases separated the two germline ends. DNA of the CDR3: TGCGCCAGCAGCTTGGTCCAGGTCACCTACAATGAGCAGTTCTTC. It is translated as CASSLVQVTYNEQFF.

This clonotype was seen ten or more times. This chain links TRBV3-1 with TRBJ1-5; D remains ambiguous. The CDR3 loop spans 13 amino acids. CDR1 is LGHDT and CDR2 is YNNKEL in the germline V gene (reference sequence). Between the trimmed V and J ends, which lost 1 base and 5 bases, there was a span of 6 bases. The chain's CDR3 is CASSQALYQPQHF. In DNA, the CDR3 is TGTGCCAGCAGCCAAGCGTTATATCAGCCCCAGCATTTT.

The chain links TRBV5-6 to TRBJ2-5, with 9 positions matching TRBD2. Unmatched junction bases numbered 4, after V lost 1 base and J lost 0 bases. Germline CDR1 reads SGHDT; CDR2 reads YYEEEE. The CDR3 runs to 16 residues. The CDR3 is CASSLKSGGHQETQYF. The CDR3 DNA is TGTGCCAGCAGCTTGAAGAGCGGGGGGCACCAAGAGACCCAGTACTTC.

This clonotype was counted many times. The chain links TRBV18 to TRBJ1-1, with a weak D call TRBD1 (5 bases). V was cut by 3 bases and J by 2 bases, with 19 bases left in between. Germline V gene sequence: CDR1 KGHSH, CDR2 LQKENI. The length of the CDR3 is 17 residues. CDR3 sequence reads: CASSPRPRGRGNTEAFF. The CDR3 bases are TGTGCCAGCTCACCGCGGCCCCGGGGCCGTGGAAACACTGAAGCTTTCTTT.

The chain has TRBV15 and TRBJ1-6, with 7 bases that match TRBD1. The CDR3 is 12 residues long. Trimming cost V 3 bases and J 12 bases; bases outside gene matches: 2. Germline V CDR1 and CDR2: LNHNV, YYDKDF (reference sequence). CDR3 loop: CATSRAGGPLHF. In nucleotides, the CDR3 is TGTGCCACCAGCAGGGCAGGGGGACCCCTCCACTTT.

This clonotype occurred a few times. The chain links TRBV19 to TRBJ1-5; D is perhaps TRBD1 (6 bases). V lost 3 bases and J lost 7, with 19 bases in between. The CDR3 loop spans 16 amino acids. Per germline, CDR1 LNHDA and CDR2 SQIVND (reference sequence). The CDR3 nucleotides are TGTGCCAGTAGTATTGAAGGTGGTTGGGGGGCCCAGCCCCAGCATTTT. It specifies CASSIEGGWGAQPQHF.

This clonotype came up many times. The V gene is TRBV12-3 or TRBV12-4, the J gene TRBJ1-1; the match to TRBD1 covers 7 bases. The CDR3 has 12 residues. V was clipped by 8 bases and J by 11 bases; unmatched bases: 11. The CDR3 protein is CASLPTTGKAFF. CDR3 coding DNA: TGTGCCAGCTTACCAACGACAGGGAAGGCTTTCTTT.

In this sample, this clonotype turned up many times. The chain has TRBV20-1 and TRBJ1-5, with 12 bases fitting TRBD1. CDR3 length equals 16 residues. V dropped 4 bases and J dropped 6; count of bases not matched to a gene: 10. The V gene's germline CDR1 is DFQATT and CDR2 SNEGSKA (reference sequence). DNA of the CDR3: TGCAGTGCTAAACGGGACAGGGGGCGTTTTGGTCAGCCCCAGCATTTT. This sequence encodes CSAKRDRGRFGQPQHF.

This clonotype was seen ten or more times. The gene calls are TRBV7-2 and TRBJ2-1; D is possibly TRBD2 (6 bases). CDR3 length equals 14 residues. The germline V gene has CDR1 SGHTA and CDR2 FQGNSA. With 2 bases removed from V and 4 bases from J, the gap between germline ends came to 9 bases. As DNA, the CDR3 is TGTGCCAGCAGCTTAATGGGGGGATACAATGAGCAGTTCTTC. It codes for CASSLMGGYNEQFF.

This clonotype has a count of ten or more. The CDR3 loop is CASSVGGGWNNEQFF. The DNA of the CDR3 is TGTGCCAGCAGCGTAGGGGGGGGGTGGAACAATGAGCAGTTCTTC. This rearrangement joins TRBV9 to TRBJ2-1; 7 bases agree with TRBD2. V dropped 0 bases and J dropped 5; count of bases not matched to a gene: 5. The CDR3 sequence is 15 residues long. Per the germline V gene, CDR1 is SGDLS and CDR2 is YYNGEE.

The chain combines TRBV9 with TRBJ1-2; 10 bases fit TRBD1. CDR1 is SGDLS and CDR2 is YYNGEE in the germline V gene. The CDR3 runs 16 residues. J lost 4 bases, V lost 4 bases, and 10 bases had no gene match. CDR3 region: CASSRRGGTGAYGYTF. The DNA of the CDR3 is TGTGCCAGCAGCCGTAGGGGAGGGACAGGGGCCTATGGCTACACCTTC.